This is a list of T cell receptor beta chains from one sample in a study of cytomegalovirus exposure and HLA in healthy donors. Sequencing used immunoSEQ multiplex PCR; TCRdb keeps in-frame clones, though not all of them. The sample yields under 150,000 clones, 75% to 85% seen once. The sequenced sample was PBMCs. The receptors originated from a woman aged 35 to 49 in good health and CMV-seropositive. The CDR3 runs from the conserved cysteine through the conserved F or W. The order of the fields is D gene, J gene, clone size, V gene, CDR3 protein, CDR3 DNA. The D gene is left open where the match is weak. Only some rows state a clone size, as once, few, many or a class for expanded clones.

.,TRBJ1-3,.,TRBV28,CASSSPGGSRGSGNTIYF,TGTGCCAGCAGTTCCCCTGGGGGGAGCAGAGGCTCTGGAAACACCATATATTTT
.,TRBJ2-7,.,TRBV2,CASSQRTSYEQYF,TGTGCCAGCAGCCAGCGGACCTCCTACGAGCAGTACTTC
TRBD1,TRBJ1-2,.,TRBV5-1,CASSMTDRVYGYTF,TGCGCCAGCAGCATGACCGACAGGGTTTATGGCTACACCTTC
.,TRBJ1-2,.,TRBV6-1,CASSETGTYGYTF,TGTGCCAGCAGTGAAACAGGGACATATGGCTACACCTTC
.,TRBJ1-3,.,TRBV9,CASSVVAASSGNTIYF,TGTGCCAGCAGCGTAGTGGCGGCAAGCTCTGGAAACACCATATATTTT
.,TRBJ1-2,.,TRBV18,CASSPGRQANYGYTF,TGTGCCAGCTCACCAGGCCGACAGGCTAACTATGGCTACACCTTC
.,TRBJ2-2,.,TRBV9,CASSVVLGELFF,TGTGCCAGCAGCGTAGTTCTCGGGGAGCTGTTTTTT
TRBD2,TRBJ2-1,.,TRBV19,CASSITSGRINRDNEQFF,TGTGCCAGTAGTATAACTAGCGGGAGGATCAATCGGGACAATGAGCAGTTCTTC
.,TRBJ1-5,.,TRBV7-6,CASSLGQGGPQPQHF,TGTGCCAGCAGCTTAGGTCAGGGAGGGCCTCAGCCCCAGCATTTT
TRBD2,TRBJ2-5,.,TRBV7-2,CASSLAGLAGGTAQYF,TGTGCCAGCAGCTTAGCCGGACTAGCGGGTGGGACGGCCCAGTACTTC
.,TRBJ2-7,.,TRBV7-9,CASSLAGLYEQYF,TGTGCCAGCAGCTTAGCGGGGCTCTACGAGCAGTACTTC
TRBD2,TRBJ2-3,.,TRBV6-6,CASKVTSGSDTDTQYF,TGTGCCAGCAAGGTGACTAGCGGGAGCGACACAGATACGCAGTATTTT
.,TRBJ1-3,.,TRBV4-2,CASSLEAGVPGNTIYF,TGTGCCAGCAGCCTCGAGGCAGGGGTCCCCGGAAACACCATATATTTT
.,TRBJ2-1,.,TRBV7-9,CASSFQGNEQFF,TGTGCCAGCAGCTTTCAGGGCAATGAGCAGTTCTTC
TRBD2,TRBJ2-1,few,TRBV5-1,CASSLAGVSYNEQFF,TGCGCCAGCAGCCTAGCGGGAGTGTCTTACAATGAGCAGTTCTTC
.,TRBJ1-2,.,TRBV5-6,CASSTTHYGYTF,TGTGCCAGCAGTACTACTCACTATGGCTACACCTTC
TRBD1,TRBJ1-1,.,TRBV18,CASSPRGDTEAFF,TGTGCCAGCTCACCCAGGGGGGACACTGAAGCTTTCTTT
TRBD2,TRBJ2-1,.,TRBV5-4,CASSARLAVKYNEQFF,TGTGCCAGCAGCGCCCGACTAGCGGTTAAATACAATGAGCAGTTCTTC
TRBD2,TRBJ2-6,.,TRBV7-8,CASSDRTSLSGANVLTF,TGTGCCAGCAGCGACCGGACTAGCTTGTCAGGGGCCAACGTCCTGACTTTC
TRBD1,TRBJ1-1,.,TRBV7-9,CASSARQGATEAFF,TGTGCCAGCAGCGCCCGACAGGGGGCAACTGAAGCTTTCTTT
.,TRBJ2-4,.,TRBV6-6,CASSFKTGNLQYF,TGTGCCAGCAGTTTCAAAACAGGTAACCTTCAGTACTTC
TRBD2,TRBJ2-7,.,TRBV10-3,CAISLTGTSGEQYF,TGTGCCATCAGCCTTACGGGGACTAGCGGCGAGCAGTACTTC
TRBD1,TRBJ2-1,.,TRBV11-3,CASSKGTGGVNEQFF,TGTGCCAGCAGTAAGGGGACAGGGGGCGTCAATGAGCAGTTCTTC
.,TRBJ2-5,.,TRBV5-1,CASSLRGETQYF,TGCGCCAGCAGCTTGAGAGGGGAGACCCAGTACTTC
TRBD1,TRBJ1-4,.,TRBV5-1,CASSPDPQGVGTTNEKLFF,TGCGCCAGCAGCCCAGACCCCCAGGGGGTGGGAACAACTAATGAAAAACTGTTTTTT
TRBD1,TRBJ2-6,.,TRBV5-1,CASSSGQGYSGANVLTF,TGCGCCAGCAGCTCTGGACAGGGATACTCTGGGGCCAACGTCCTGACTTTC
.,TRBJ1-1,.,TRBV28,CASSAGGLNTEAFF,TGTGCCAGCAGTGCAGGAGGGTTGAACACTGAAGCTTTCTTT
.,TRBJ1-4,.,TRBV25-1,CASRGDTAATNEKLFF,TGTGCCAGCAGAGGAGATACGGCCGCAACTAATGAAAAACTGTTTTTT
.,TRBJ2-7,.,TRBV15,CATRGGGNYEQYF,TGTGCCACCAGGGGCGGGGGCAATTACGAGCAGTACTTC
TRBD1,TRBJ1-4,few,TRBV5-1,CASSTTGSGEKLFF,TGCGCCAGCAGCACGACAGGGAGCGGTGAAAAACTGTTTTTT
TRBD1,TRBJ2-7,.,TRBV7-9,CASSLGTGGGTYEQYF,TGTGCCAGCAGCTTAGGGACAGGGGGCGGGACCTACGAGCAGTACTTC
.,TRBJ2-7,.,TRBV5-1,CAIRTRDYEQYF,TGCGCCATCCGGACAAGGGACTACGAGCAGTACTTC
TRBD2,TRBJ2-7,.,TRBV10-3,CAISEFVGTSGRGHEQYF,TGTGCCATCAGTGAGTTCGTCGGAACTAGCGGGAGGGGGCACGAGCAGTACTTC
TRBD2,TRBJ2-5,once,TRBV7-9,CASSLPGLAVKETQYF,TGTGCCAGCAGCCTCCCGGGACTAGCGGTGAAAGAGACCCAGTACTTC
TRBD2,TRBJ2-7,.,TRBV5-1,CASSLVQAGGGEQYF,TGCGCCAGCAGCTTGGTGCAAGCGGGAGGGGGCGAGCAGTACTTC
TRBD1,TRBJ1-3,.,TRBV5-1,CASSLTLTGGSGNTIYF,TGCGCCAGCAGCCTCACCCTCACAGGGGGCTCTGGAAACACCATATATTTT
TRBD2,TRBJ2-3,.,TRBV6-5,CASRDLAGRADTQYF,TGTGCCAGCAGGGATCTAGCGGGAAGGGCAGATACGCAGTATTTT
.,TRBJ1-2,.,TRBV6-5,CASSYQGTNYGYTF,TGTGCCAGCAGTTACCAGGGGACCAACTATGGCTACACCTTC
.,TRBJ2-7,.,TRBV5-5,CASSPLGNRDEQYF,TGTGCCAGCAGCCCACTAGGAAATCGGGACGAGCAGTACTTC
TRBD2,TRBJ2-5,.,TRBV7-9,CASSAGLAGQETQYF,TGTGCCAGCAGCGCGGGACTAGCGGGGCAAGAGACCCAGTACTTC
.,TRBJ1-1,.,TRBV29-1,CSVRSYQGTEAFF,TGCAGCGTTCGCTCTTATCAGGGAACTGAAGCTTTCTTT
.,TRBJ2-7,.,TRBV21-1,CARRTDPTIEQYF,TGTGCCAGGAGGACAGACCCCACTATCGAGCAGTACTTC
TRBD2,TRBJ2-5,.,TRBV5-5,CASSLRRGGETQYF,TGTGCCAGCAGCTTAAGACGGGGGGGCGAGACCCAGTACTTC
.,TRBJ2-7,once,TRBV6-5,CASSSSIIGEQYF,TGTGCCAGCAGTTCCTCCATTATCGGTGAGCAGTACTTC
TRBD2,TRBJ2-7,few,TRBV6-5,CASSDDGRADEQYF,TGTGCCAGCAGTGACGACGGGAGGGCGGATGAGCAGTACTTC
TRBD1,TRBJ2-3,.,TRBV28,CASCRTGTTDTQYF,TGTGCCAGCTGCAGGACAGGGACCACAGATACGCAGTATTTT
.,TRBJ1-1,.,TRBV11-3,CASSSQGDTEAFF,TGTGCCAGCAGCTCGCAGGGCGACACTGAAGCTTTCTTT
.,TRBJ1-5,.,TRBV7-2,CASSAQGNSNQPQHF,TGTGCCAGCAGCGCCCAGGGCAATAGCAATCAGCCCCAGCATTTT